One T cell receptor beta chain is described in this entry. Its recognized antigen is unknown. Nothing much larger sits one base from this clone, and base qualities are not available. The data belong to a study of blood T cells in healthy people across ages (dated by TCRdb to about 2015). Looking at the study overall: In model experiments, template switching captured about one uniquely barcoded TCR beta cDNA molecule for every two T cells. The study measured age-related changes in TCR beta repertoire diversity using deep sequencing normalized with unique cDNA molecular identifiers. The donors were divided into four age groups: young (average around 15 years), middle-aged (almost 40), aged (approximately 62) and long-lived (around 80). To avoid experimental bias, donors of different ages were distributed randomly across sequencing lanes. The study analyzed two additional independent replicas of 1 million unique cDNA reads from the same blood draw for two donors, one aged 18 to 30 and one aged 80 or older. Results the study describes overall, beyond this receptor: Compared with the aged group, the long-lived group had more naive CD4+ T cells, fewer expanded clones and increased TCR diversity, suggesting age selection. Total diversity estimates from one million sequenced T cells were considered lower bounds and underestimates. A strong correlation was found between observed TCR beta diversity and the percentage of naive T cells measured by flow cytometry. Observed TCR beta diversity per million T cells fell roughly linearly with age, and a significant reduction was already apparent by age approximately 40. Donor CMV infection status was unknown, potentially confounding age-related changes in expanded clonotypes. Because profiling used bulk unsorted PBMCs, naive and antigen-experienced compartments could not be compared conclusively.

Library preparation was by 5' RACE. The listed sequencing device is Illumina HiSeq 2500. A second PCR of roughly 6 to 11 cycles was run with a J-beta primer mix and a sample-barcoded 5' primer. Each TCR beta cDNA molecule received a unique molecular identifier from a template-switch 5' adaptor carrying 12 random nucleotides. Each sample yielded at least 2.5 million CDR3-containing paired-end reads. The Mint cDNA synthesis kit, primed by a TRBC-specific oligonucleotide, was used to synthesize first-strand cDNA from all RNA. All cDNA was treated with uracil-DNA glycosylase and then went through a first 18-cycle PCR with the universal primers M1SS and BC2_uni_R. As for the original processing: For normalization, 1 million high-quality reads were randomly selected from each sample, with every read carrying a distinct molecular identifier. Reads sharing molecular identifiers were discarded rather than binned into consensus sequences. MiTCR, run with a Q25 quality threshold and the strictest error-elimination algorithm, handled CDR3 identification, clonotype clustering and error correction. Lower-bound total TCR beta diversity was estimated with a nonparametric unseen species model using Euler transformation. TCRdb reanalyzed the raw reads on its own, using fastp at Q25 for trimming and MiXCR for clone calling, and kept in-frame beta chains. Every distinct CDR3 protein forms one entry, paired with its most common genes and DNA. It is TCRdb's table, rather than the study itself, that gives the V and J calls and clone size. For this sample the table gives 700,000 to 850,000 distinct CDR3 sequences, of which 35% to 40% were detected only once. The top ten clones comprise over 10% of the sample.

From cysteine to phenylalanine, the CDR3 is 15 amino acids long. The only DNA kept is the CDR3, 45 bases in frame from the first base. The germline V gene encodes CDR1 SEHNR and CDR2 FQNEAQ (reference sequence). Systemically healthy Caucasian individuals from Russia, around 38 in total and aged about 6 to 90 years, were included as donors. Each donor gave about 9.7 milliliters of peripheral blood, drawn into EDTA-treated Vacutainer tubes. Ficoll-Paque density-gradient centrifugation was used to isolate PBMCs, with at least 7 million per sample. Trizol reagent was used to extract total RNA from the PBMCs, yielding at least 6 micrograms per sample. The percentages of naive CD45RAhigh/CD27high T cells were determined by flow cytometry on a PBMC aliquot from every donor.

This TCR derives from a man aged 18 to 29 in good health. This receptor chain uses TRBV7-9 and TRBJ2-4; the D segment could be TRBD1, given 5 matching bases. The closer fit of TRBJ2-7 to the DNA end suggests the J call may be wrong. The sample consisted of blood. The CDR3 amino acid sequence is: CASSLGGALRDEQYF. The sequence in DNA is TGTGCCAGCAGCTTAGGTGGGGCTCTCCGGGACGAGCAGTACTTC.